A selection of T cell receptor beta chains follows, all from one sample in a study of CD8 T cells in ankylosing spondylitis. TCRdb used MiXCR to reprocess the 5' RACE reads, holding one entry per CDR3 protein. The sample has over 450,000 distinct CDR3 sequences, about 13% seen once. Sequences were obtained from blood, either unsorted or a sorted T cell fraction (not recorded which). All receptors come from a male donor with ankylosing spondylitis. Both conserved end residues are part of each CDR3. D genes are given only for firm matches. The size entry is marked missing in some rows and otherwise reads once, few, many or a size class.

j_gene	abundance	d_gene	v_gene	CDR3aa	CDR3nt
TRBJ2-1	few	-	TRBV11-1	CASSQKIEQFF	TGTGCCAGCAGCCAGAAGATCGAGCAGTTCTTC
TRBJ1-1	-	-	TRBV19	CASSMAGGHTEAFF	TGTGCCAGTAGTATGGCTGGGGGCCACACTGAAGCTTTCTTT
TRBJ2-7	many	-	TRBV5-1	CASSSDYPGEQYF	TGCGCCAGCAGTTCCGACTACCCCGGGGAGCAGTACTTC
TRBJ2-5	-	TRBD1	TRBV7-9	CSSRPGQGEETQYF	TGTTCCAGCAGACCAGGACAGGGTGAAGAGACCCAGTACTTC
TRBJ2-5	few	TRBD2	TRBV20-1	CSAIAGGGDQETQYF	TGCAGTGCTATAGCGGGAGGAGGGGATCAAGAGACCCAGTACTTC
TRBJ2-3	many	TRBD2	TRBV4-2	CASSQEGVRSGRAVSQYF	TGTGCCAGCAGCCAAGAGGGTGTTCGTAGCGGGAGGGCCGTCTCGCAGTATTTT
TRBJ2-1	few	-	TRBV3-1	CASSQGSNNEQFF	TGTGCCAGCAGCCAAGGTTCCAATAATGAGCAGTTCTTC
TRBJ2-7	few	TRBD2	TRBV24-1	CATSDTSGRSYEQYF	TGTGCCACCAGTGACACTAGCGGGAGATCCTACGAGCAGTACTTC
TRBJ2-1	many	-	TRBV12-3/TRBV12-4	CASSLAPDYNEQFF	TGTGCCAGCAGTTTAGCCCCCGATTACAATGAGCAGTTCTTC
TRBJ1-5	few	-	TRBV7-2	CASSLGANGQPQHF	TGTGCCAGCAGCTTAGGGGCGAATGGTCAGCCCCAGCATTTT
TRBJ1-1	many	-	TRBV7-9	CASSLAQPGLTEAFF	TGTGCCAGCAGCTTAGCGCAGCCGGGGTTGACTGAAGCTTTCTTT
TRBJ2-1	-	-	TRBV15	CATSRKTTTGAKQFF	TGTGCCACCAGCAGAAAAACGACGACAGGCGCGAAGCAGTTCTTC
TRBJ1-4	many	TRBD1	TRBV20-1	CSARDRVATNEKLFF	TGCAGTGCTCGGGACAGGGTCGCAACTAATGAAAAACTGTTTTTT
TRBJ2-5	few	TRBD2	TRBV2	CASSERLAGVRETQYF	TGTGCCAGCAGTGAACGGCTAGCGGGAGTTAGAGAGACCCAGTACTTC
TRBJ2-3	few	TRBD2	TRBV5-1	CASSLGLAGGEDTQYF	TGCGCCAGCAGCCTGGGACTAGCGGGAGGGGAGGATACGCAGTATTTT
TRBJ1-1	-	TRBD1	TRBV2	CASGPGQGMNTEAFF	TGTGCCAGCGGCCCGGGACAGGGAATGAACACTGAAGCTTTCTTT
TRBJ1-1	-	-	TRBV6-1	CASSESRGRRGFF	TGTGCCAGCAGTGAATCCAGGGGAAGGAGGGGTTTCTTT
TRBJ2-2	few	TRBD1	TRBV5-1	CASSPMTGGGGELFF	TGCGCCAGCAGTCCCATGACAGGGGGCGGCGGGGAGCTGTTTTTT
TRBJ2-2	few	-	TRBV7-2	CASSLKPRAAGELFF	TGTGCCAGCAGCTTAAAACCGCGCGCAGCCGGGGAGCTGTTTTTT
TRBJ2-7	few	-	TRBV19	CASSPFKAGSSYEQYF	TGTGCCAGTAGTCCCTTCAAGGCGGGGAGCTCCTACGAGCAGTACTTC
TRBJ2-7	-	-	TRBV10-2	CASGTSYEQYF	TGCGCCAGTGGGACCTCTTACGAGCAGTACTTC
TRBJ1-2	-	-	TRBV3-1	CASSQVVGGYGYTF	TGTGCCAGCAGCCAAGTCGTAGGAGGGTATGGCTACACCTTC
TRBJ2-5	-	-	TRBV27	CASSPSVSMTQYF	TGTGCCAGCAGTCCGTCTGTTTCAATGACCCAGTACTTC
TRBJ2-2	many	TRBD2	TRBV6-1	CASGLAGDHGELFF	TGTGCCAGCGGACTAGCGGGAGATCACGGGGAGCTGTTTTTT
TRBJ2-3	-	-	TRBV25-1	CASSAMSKSPDTQYF	TGTGCCAGCAGTGCTATGTCGAAGAGTCCAGATACGCAGTATTTT
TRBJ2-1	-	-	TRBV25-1	CASSEAAGAYNEQFF	TGTGCCAGCAGTGAAGCGGCAGGAGCCTACAATGAGCAGTTCTTC
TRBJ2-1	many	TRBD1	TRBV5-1	CASSLFPQTGYEQFF	TGCGCCAGCAGCTTGTTCCCGCAGACAGGGTATGAGCAGTTCTTC
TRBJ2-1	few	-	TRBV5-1	CASSLGQVSNEQFF	TGCGCCAGCAGCTTGGGACAGGTATCCAATGAGCAGTTCTTC
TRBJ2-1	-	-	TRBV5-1	CASKGRIYNEQFF	TGCGCCAGCAAAGGCCGTATATACAATGAGCAGTTCTTC
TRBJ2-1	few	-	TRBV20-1	CSACSENTDEQFF	TGCAGTGCGTGCTCCGAAAATACGGATGAGCAGTTCTTC
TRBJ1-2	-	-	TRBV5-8	CASSLVSGWYGYTF	TGTGCCAGCAGCTTGGTGTCGGGATGGTATGGCTACACCTTC
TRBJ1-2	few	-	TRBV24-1	CATSDPGIYGYTF	TGTGCCACCAGTGATCCCGGGATCTATGGCTACACCTTC
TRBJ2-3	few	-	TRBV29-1	CSVGRKGGTDTQYF	TGCAGCGTCGGACGTAAAGGGGGAACAGATACGCAGTATTTT
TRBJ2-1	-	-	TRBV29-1	CSGVAGLEQFF	TGCAGCGGGGTTGCGGGGCTCGAGCAGTTCTTC
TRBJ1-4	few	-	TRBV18	CASSLRQPATNEKLFF	TGTGCCAGCTCACTTCGACAGCCTGCAACTAATGAAAAACTGTTTTTT
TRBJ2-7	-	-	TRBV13	CASSPGHSSYEQYF	TGTGCCAGCAGCCCCGGACACAGCTCCTACGAGCAGTACTTC
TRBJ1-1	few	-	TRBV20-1	CSAIRGVLNTEAFF	TGCAGTGCTATCCGAGGGGTTTTGAACACTGAAGCTTTCTTT
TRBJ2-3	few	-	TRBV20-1	CSAKTGPGGDTQYF	TGCAGTGCTAAGACAGGGCCGGGGGGAGATACGCAGTATTTT
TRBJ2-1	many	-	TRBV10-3	CAISSAYGSQSNEQFF	TGTGCCATCAGCTCGGCATACGGGAGCCAATCCAATGAGCAGTTCTTC